This T cell receptor (beta chain) originates from a study of Tregs in tolerant kidney transplant recipients. This CDR3 region has 15 residues. Germline trimming cut 5 bases from V and 3 bases from J; bases unmatched to any gene: 5. CDR1 is SGHVS, CDR2 FNYEAQ, per germline. TCRdb's copy holds only in-frame clones and misses some; the assay was immunoSEQ multiplex PCR. The data show about 94,000 clones, approximately 93% seen once. The sequences come from CD4+ T cells from blood, collected before the transplant. The chain employs TRBV7-6 and TRBJ2-5; 11 nucleotides agree with TRBD2. The TCR sequence derives from a human donor who received a combined kidney and bone marrow transplant. The CDR3 sequence is CASSILAGVEETQYF. The CDR3 DNA sequence: TGTGCCAGCAGCATACTAGCGGGAGTAGAAGAGACCCAGTACTTC.